This T cell receptor (beta chain) was captured in a study of Ad26.COV2.S vaccination and SARS-CoV-2 variants. Across the whole study: Among those in the COV1001 Ad26.COV2.S trial arm was the donor.

Method: immunoSEQ multiplex PCR; TCRdb's copy keeps in-frame clones and lacks some. The sample gives some 340,000 clones, just under 85% of which show up once; around 2.2% is in the top ten. Study-level findings and limits: The TCR-based breadth and depth measures might underestimate overall T cell responses. There was reportedly substantial breadth in spike-specific CD8+ and CD4+ T cell responses after vaccination.

This clone was found a few times. Antigen: not known. Germline V gene sequence: CDR1 MGHRA, CDR2 YSYEKL. V lost 0 bases and J 3 bases, leaving 12 bases between the germline ends. CDR3 length: 15 amino acids. The treatment denotes: 15 to 20 received Ad26.COV2.S at low or high dose, single or two shots; 5 received placebo; per-sample allocation not given. After the first vaccine or placebo injection, samples were drawn on day 63. Within Boston, the person who donated was an adult of 18-55 years. The clonotype was recovered from a person between 18 and 60 years old who received the Ad26.COV2.S COVID-19 vaccine or a placebo. Material: peripheral blood, obtained in a trial of Ad26.COV2.S vaccine versus placebo. The chain uses TRBV4-1 and TRBJ2-7; D is undetermined. The CDR3 DNA is TGCGCCAGCAGCCAAGATAACAACGGCTACTACGAGCAGTACTTC. This encodes CASSQDNNGYYEQYF.